This is a list of T cell receptor beta chains from one sample in a study of T cell repertoires in cytomegalovirus infection. MiXCR, applied by TCRdb to the reads, yields one record per CDR3 protein. The sample contains under 300,000 distinct CDR3 sequences, over 15% of which appear only once. Specimen: CD8+ T cells from PBMCs. These receptors all stem from a human donor in good health (CMV status not recorded). Some clones in this sample may be carry-over from other donors' samples. Each CDR3 is given without its conserved first and last residue. D genes are given only for firm matches. Clone size is given for some rows only: seen once, a few or many times, or a class if the clone is expanded.

D gene | V gene | clone size | CDR3 protein
TRBD2 | TRBV7-8 | many | ASRSPGGGGNYEQY
. | TRBV20-1 | . | SASSTGLGYEQY
TRBD1 | TRBV10-3 | . | AISTGTGVESSPLH
. | TRBV20-1 | . | SARDPTGPYEQY
. | TRBV7-9 | many | ASSQLSPETGNTIY
. | TRBV6-2/TRBV6-3 | many | ASSQWVPGPNTEAF
. | TRBV6-2/TRBV6-3 | . | ASSYPDSNQPQH
. | TRBV27 | many | ASSPSEGTEAF
. | TRBV7-6 | many | ASSLIAGALNQETQY
TRBD1 | TRBV4-1 | . | ASSPSGTGLSDTQY
. | TRBV27 | . | ASSLNRGGEQY
TRBD1 | TRBV7-2 | many | ASSLYRGDNEQF
. | TRBV7-6 | many | ASSRLGGGTEAF
TRBD1 | TRBV18 | few | ASSPYDPGQGSLGNEQF
TRBD1 | TRBV6-2/TRBV6-3 | many | ASSSSTGVWTYEQY
. | TRBV20-1 | . | SARVSARGSRGTEAF
TRBD1 | TRBV18 | . | ASSRTTGKETQY
. | TRBV6-2/TRBV6-3 | . | ASRVVRDGFYEQY
. | TRBV7-6 | many | ASSFVGLGTGELF
. | TRBV20-1 | . | SASTQSDEQF
. | TRBV7-2 | many | AIEKGTGFSSGANVLT
. | TRBV20-1 | few | SARTASYGYT
. | TRBV5-6 | few | ASSQTGVKETQY
. | TRBV7-6 | many | ASSLDEGGTEAF
. | TRBV7-2 | many | ASSFPGNHYEQY
. | TRBV13 | . | ASSLSEQGRGEKLF
. | TRBV6-5 | . | ASSYGGGQAGYT
TRBD2 | TRBV4-3 | . | ASSQEHSGGNTGELF
. | TRBV20-1 | few | SARGTKSSYEQY
TRBD1 | TRBV28 | . | ASRYDRGREFEGSPLH
TRBD1 | TRBV28 | . | ASSFSSAPGGATNEKLF
TRBD2 | TRBV6-6 | . | ASSYESGGNEQF
TRBD2 | TRBV7-7 | many | ASSLGAGGSNEQF
TRBD1 | TRBV5-4 | few | ASSRKKTGGGNYGYT
. | TRBV3-1 | . | ASSQRENELYGYT
. | TRBV28 | . | ASSFPGQTYQETQY
. | TRBV27 | many | ASKLRTGHTTEPLH
. | TRBV25-1 | many | ASSGRDVNEKLF
. | TRBV6-2/TRBV6-3 | many | ASSPRGPDSYNEQF
. | TRBV5-1 | few | ASSLGGDSGNEQF
. | TRBV7-6 | . | ASSLGGGVFTDTQY
TRBD2 | TRBV9 | . | ASSVASGGPYEQY